The 21 T cell receptor beta chains below were found in one sample sequenced in a study of blood T cell repertoires in COVID-19. The protocol was immunoSEQ multiplex PCR, while the TCRdb copy is restricted to in-frame clones and leaves out a portion. The sample holds 180,000 or so clones, 80% to 85% seen once. Sequenced input: PBMCs or T cells enriched from blood (not recorded which). These receptors were obtained from a woman aged 55-69 years who had recovered from COVID-19.

The chain joins TRBV28 to TRBJ1-4; D perhaps matches TRBD1 (6 bases). Trimming removed 5 bases from V and 3 bases from J, with 16 bases in between. This CDR3 region has 16 residues. Germline CDR1 is MDHEN and CDR2 is SYDVKM. CDR3 coding DNA: TGTGCCAGCAGTGCTGCCGGGACACGGGCTAATGAAAAACTGTTTTTT. Translated: CASSAAGTRANEKLFF.

This chain's CDR3 is CASSQTSGTYEQYF. CDR3 in DNA: TGCGCCAGCAGCCAGACTAGCGGGACCTACGAGCAGTACTTC. V gene TRBV4-1 combines with J gene TRBJ2-7, with 11 bases matching TRBD2. Germline V gene lookup returns CDR1 MGHRA and CDR2 YSYEKL. The V gene end was trimmed by 3 bases and the J gene end by 2 bases; junction bases not matched to a gene: 0. There are 14 residues in the CDR3.

The chain has TRBV10-2 and TRBJ2-1, with 11 positions matching TRBD2. Trimming cost V 5 bases and J 6 bases; bases outside gene matches: 3. Germline V gene data show CDR1 as WSHSY and CDR2 as SAAADI. The CDR3 sequence is 14 residues long. The CDR3 loop reads CASSLAGGRNEQFF. The CDR3 DNA is TGCGCCAGCAGTCTAGCGGGAGGCCGCAATGAGCAGTTCTTC.

This clone was counted between two and nine times. This chain uses TRBV6-5 with TRBJ1-2, with D unclear. This CDR3 contains 13 residues. V was cut by 7 bases and J by 4 bases, with 13 bases left in between. CDR1 and CDR2 (germline): MNHEY, SVGAGI. CDR3 protein: CASNPGSLYGYTF. The CDR3 nucleotides read TGTGCCAGCAACCCGGGATCCCTCTATGGCTACACCTTC.

The chain is built from TRBV20-1 and TRBJ2-1, with a tentative D call TRBD2 (7 bases). The germline V gene has CDR1 DFQATT and CDR2 SNEGSKA (reference sequence). There are 15 residues in the CDR3. V was trimmed by 3 bases and J by 3 bases, leaving 15 bases between them. In nucleotides, the CDR3 is TGCAGTGCTAGTGGGGGGCGGGAGAACTACAATGAGCAGTTCTTC. This codes for CSASGGRENYNEQFF.

The chain combines TRBV9 with TRBJ2-7; 10 bases agree with TRBD2. This CDR3 spans 16 amino acids. J gave up 5 bases and V 0 bases, and 8 bases lay outside the gene matches. Per germline, CDR1 SGDLS and CDR2 YYNGEE. The CDR3 here is CASSVGSGGAIHEQYF. CDR3 nucleotides: TGTGCCAGCAGCGTAGGAAGCGGGGGGGCCATCCACGAGCAGTACTTC.

The chain joins TRBV28 to TRBJ1-4; a weak D match, TRBD1 (6 bases). CDR1 is MDHEN and CDR2 is SYDVKM in the germline V gene. The CDR3 contains 16 residues. V lost 7 bases and J lost 0, with 15 bases in between. Written as DNA, the CDR3 is TGTGCCAGCAAACAGGGATTCTTTGCAACTAATGAAAAACTGTTTTTT. Translation gives CASKQGFFATNEKLFF.

The chain uses TRBV28 and TRBJ2-5, with D perhaps TRBD1 (5 bases). Germline-derived CDR1 and CDR2 are MDHEN and SYDVKM. V lost 3 bases to trimming and J lost 4 bases, with 12 bases between them. The CDR3 extends over 14 amino acids. The CDR3 DNA follows: TGTGCCAGCAGTTTTGGAGTGGGGCGAGAGACCCAGTACTTC. As protein: CASSFGVGRETQYF.

A single count supports this clone. The chain carries TRBV5-1 and TRBJ1-1; the D is unclear. There are 19 residues in the CDR3. The germline V and J ends were trimmed by 0 bases and 0 bases, with 21 bases remaining between them. Germline V lookup: CDR1 SGHRS, CDR2 YFSETQ. CDR3: CASSLGGLGLATMNTEAFF. The CDR3 bases are TGCGCCAGCAGCTTGGGAGGGCTCGGTTTAGCGACTATGAACACTGAAGCTTTCTTT.

V usage is TRBV5-1 and J usage is TRBJ2-7; D gene uncertain. With 3 bases removed from V and 0 bases from J, the gap between germline ends came to 13 bases. Germline V gene data show CDR1 as SGHRS and CDR2 as YFSETQ. The CDR3 runs 15 residues. The CDR3 here is CASSSAEVSSYEQYF. CDR3 bases: TGCGCCAGCAGCTCCGCAGAGGTTAGCTCCTACGAGCAGTACTTC.

CDR3 DNA sequence: TGTGCCAGCTCACCCCCCGGTTACAATGAGCAGTTCTTC. As protein: CASSPPGYNEQFF. This rearrangement joins TRBV18 to TRBJ2-1; D is undetermined. The V end lost 3 bases, the J end lost 4 bases, and 7 bases lay between the germline ends. Germline V gene sequence: CDR1 KGHSH, CDR2 LQKENI. This CDR3 is built from 13 residues.

The J gene is TRBJ1-5, the V gene TRBV7-9; 9 bases fit TRBD1. V shed 6 bases, J shed 4 bases, and the junction held 7 bases outside the gene matches. Per the germline V gene, CDR1 is SEHNR and CDR2 is FQNEAQ (reference sequence). CDR3 length: 15 residues. CDR3: CASSAGTGRNQPQHF. Written as DNA, the CDR3 is TGTGCCAGCAGTGCCGGGACAGGGCGAAATCAGCCCCAGCATTTT.

The V call is TRBV7-2, the J call TRBJ2-1; D ambiguous. This CDR3 spans 15 amino acids. CDR1 is SGHTA and CDR2 is FQGNSA in the germline V gene. V was pared by 0 bases and J by 2 bases, with 8 bases between. The CDR3 loop reads CASSLAALPYNEQFF. The CDR3 DNA is TGTGCCAGCAGCTTAGCAGCCCTCCCCTACAATGAGCAGTTCTTC.

This chain links TRBV9 with TRBJ1-3, with 10 nucleotides matching TRBD1. The CDR3 is 18 amino acids. The germline gives CDR1 SGDLS, CDR2 YYNGEE. The V gene end was trimmed by 1 base and the J gene end by 1 base; junction bases not matched to a gene: 8. CDR3 coding DNA: TGTGCCAGCAGCGTATACCCCGGGACAGGGGCTTCTGGAAACACCATATATTTT. Protein product: CASSVYPGTGASGNTIYF.

The chain is built from TRBV2 and TRBJ1-6; 7 nucleotides align to TRBD1. Unmatched junction bases numbered 2, after V lost 5 bases and J lost 4 bases. Germline CDR1 and CDR2: SNHLY and FYNNEI. This CDR3 has 14 residues. CDR3 loop: CASSTDRYNSPLHF. DNA of the CDR3: TGTGCCAGCAGTACGGACAGGTATAATTCACCCCTCCACTTT.

The chain links TRBV30 to TRBJ1-6; maybe TRBD1 (5 bases). Germline CDR1 reads GTSNPN; CDR2 reads SVGIG (reference sequence). Trimming pared 2 bases from V and 10 bases from J, leaving 9 bases between. The CDR3 spans 12 residues. CDR3 residues: CAWSRGRSPLHF. The DNA for the CDR3 is TGTGCCTGGAGTAGGGGCAGATCACCCCTCCACTTT.

This clone was seen just once. V gene TRBV2 combines with J gene TRBJ1-2; 9 positions agree with TRBD1. Germline CDR1 is SNHLY and CDR2 is FYNNEI. The CDR3 has 16 amino acids. Germline trimming cut 4 bases from V and 8 bases from J; bases unmatched to any gene: 14. The CDR3 sequence is CASSGPGGQGVEGYTF. CDR3 in DNA: TGTGCCAGCAGTGGCCCGGGGGGACAGGGAGTGGAGGGCTACACCTTC.

V usage is TRBV6-5 and J usage is TRBJ2-1; 8 bases match TRBD2. The CDR3 has 14 amino acids. Germline CDR1 is MNHEY and CDR2 is SVGAGI. The J segment lost 9 bases and the V segment lost 6 bases, leaving 10 bases of the junction unmatched. CDR3 in DNA: TGTGCCAGCAGAATTAGCGGGACGTTTGGTGAGCAGTTCTTC. It translates to CASRISGTFGEQFF.

J is TRBJ2-1 and V is TRBV10-1; possible D gene TRBD2, 5 bases. This CDR3 has 14 residues. V was trimmed by 0 bases and J by 2 bases, leaving 5 bases between them. Germline V gives CDR1 WNHNN, CDR2 SYGVQD (reference sequence). CDR3 DNA sequence: TGCGCCAGCAGTGAGTCCGGGGCCTACAATGAGCAGTTCTTC. Its translation is CASSESGAYNEQFF.

This clone has only one observation. The chain combines TRBV4-1 with TRBJ2-2, with TRBD1 identical over 7 bases. The ends lost 4 bases at V and 4 bases at J; junction bases unmatched: 6. CDR3 length: 15 residues. Looked up from germline, CDR1 is MGHRA and CDR2 is YSYEKL. The CDR3: CASSPGTVFTGELFF. CDR3 coding DNA: TGCGCCAGCAGCCCAGGGACAGTCTTCACCGGGGAGCTGTTTTTT.

The chain is built from TRBV7-9 and TRBJ2-3; 7 bases map to TRBD2. In germline, CDR1 is SEHNR, CDR2 FQNEAQ (reference sequence). This CDR3 has 14 residues. V trimming: 0 bases; J trimming: 8 bases; junction bases outside the gene matches: 5. As DNA, the CDR3 is TGTGCCAGCAGCTTAGCGGGTACGGGGGGTACGCAGTATTTT. It specifies CASSLAGTGGTQYF.